This TCR beta chain was identified in a study of blood T cells in healthy people across ages. Study context: Every two T cells gave about one barcoded beta molecule via template switching.

The CDR3 has 15 amino acids. Germline CDR1 is SEHNR and CDR2 is FQNEAQ (reference sequence). The V end was cut by 5 bases, the J end by 8 bases, with 19 bases between. Together with a sample-barcoded 5' primer, a J-beta primer mix was included in a second PCR lasting roughly 6 to 12 cycles. With 12 random nucleotides, a template-switch adaptor tagged each individual cDNA molecule. Any given sample supplied a minimum of 2.5 million CDR3-containing paired-end reads. TCRdb ran MiXCR on the 5' RACE reads and lists one entry per CDR3 protein. This table has 1.5 million to 2 million distinct CDR3 sequences, roughly 30% appearing once.

The source material was blood. The rearrangement links TRBV7-9 to TRBJ2-1; D gene uncertain. The clonotype comes from a woman under 40 in good health. CDR3 coding DNA: TGTGCCAGCAGCGCCCTCGCCCTCCCTGGCGATGAGCAGTTCTTC. This translates into CASSALALPGDEQFF.